This entry lists 9 T cell receptor beta chains sequenced from one sample in a study of response to subunit inactivated influenza vaccine (dated by TCRdb to the late 2010s). Receptor libraries were prepared by RT-PCR. Sequencing was carried out with an Illumina HiSeq 2500. TCRdb cleaned the public reads at Q25 with fastp, built clones with MiXCR and kept in-frame beta chains. Rows with one shared CDR3 protein collapse into an entry with the most common genes and DNA. This sample lists 500,000 to 700,000 distinct CDR3 sequences; approximately 22% were detected once. The top ten clones comprise around 2.8% of the sample. This sample also appeared in a second study, on T cells expressing NK-cell markers. In that second paper, the authors write: TCR beta cDNA libraries were made by 5'RACE template switching that added a universal primer site and unique molecular identifiers.

The material sequenced was CD4+ T cells sorted from PBMCs, taken 12 days after vaccination. These receptors were collected from a man aged 45-65 years who received an inactivated influenza vaccine. Donor details come from another sample of the same person, matched by shared clones.

This chain uses TRBV5-1 with TRBJ1-1; 7 bases fit TRBD1. In germline, CDR1 is SGHRS, CDR2 YFSETQ. The V gene end was trimmed by 0 bases and the J gene end by 6 bases; junction bases not matched to a gene: 8. CDR3 length: 15 amino acids. CDR3 nucleotides: TGCGCCAGCAGCTTGGCCCAGGGGGGGCCGTCTGAAGCTTTCTTT. It codes for CASSLAQGGPSEAFF.

This clonotype was counted only a few times. The V gene is TRBV29-1, the J gene TRBJ2-7; D not certain. Germline CDR1 and CDR2: SQVTM and ANQGSEA. CDR3 size: 13 residues. V lost 1 base, J lost 2 bases, and 9 bases lay in between. CDR3 nucleotide sequence: TGCAGCGTTGAAGGCGCCCCAGCCTACGAGCAGTACTTC. It translates to CSVEGAPAYEQYF.

This clonotype was picked up a small number of times. The CDR3 loop reads CASSSGTDPYEQYF. In nucleotides, the CDR3 is TGCGCCAGCAGCTCCGGGACAGACCCCTACGAGCAGTACTTC. The V call is TRBV5-1, the J call TRBJ2-7, with 7 bases identical to TRBD1. The V gene's germline CDR1 is SGHRS and CDR2 YFSETQ. The V and J ends lost 3 bases and 2 bases, in that order; junction bases with no gene match: 5. This CDR3 region has 14 residues.

The table lists this clonotype with a few counts. The chain carries TRBV12-3 or TRBV12-4 and TRBJ2-5, with D hard to call. Between the trimmed V and J ends, which lost 5 bases and 1 base, there was a span of 11 bases. This CDR3 comprises 14 residues. CDR3 loop: CASSEARLQETQYF. DNA of the CDR3: TGTGCCAGCAGTGAGGCTAGACTCCAAGAGACCCAGTACTTC.

This clonotype occurred a few times. The chain joins TRBV5-6 to TRBJ1-6; TRBD1 aligns across 7 bases. The CDR3 is 17 residues long. Per germline, CDR1 SGHDT and CDR2 YYEEEE. With 5 bases clipped from V and 0 bases from J, the junction kept 8 bases outside the gene matches. The CDR3 spells CASSPWTGSSYNSPLHF. The CDR3, as DNA: TGTGCCAGCAGTCCCTGGACAGGCAGCTCCTATAATTCACCCCTCCACTTT.

This clonotype was seen more than once but under ten times. The chain joins TRBV12-3 or TRBV12-4 to TRBJ2-1, with D unclear. This CDR3 is 15 amino acids long. V was shortened by 2 bases and J by 6 bases, with 14 bases between the two germline ends. The CDR3 nucleotides are TGTGCCAGCAGTTTATCGCAGGTTGTCCGCAATGAGCAGTTCTTC. Translated, it gives CASSLSQVVRNEQFF.

This clonotype has ten or more counts. The chain carries TRBV5-1 and TRBJ2-1; 9 bases match TRBD2. The V and J ends lost 4 bases and 0 bases, in that order; junction bases with no gene match: 14. This CDR3 has 19 amino acids. The germline gives CDR1 SGHRS, CDR2 YFSETQ. The CDR3 DNA is TGCGCCAGCAGCGCACTTGTTTATAGCGGGGGAAACTCCTACAATGAGCAGTTCTTC. This encodes CASSALVYSGGNSYNEQFF.

The rearrangement uses TRBV28 and TRBJ2-3, with 7 bases aligning to TRBD2. Germline CDR1 MDHEN, CDR2 SYDVKM. The length of the CDR3 is 15 residues. Losses at the gene ends were 0 bases for V and 4 bases for J; bases not matched to a gene: 4. CDR3 protein: CASSLWTSPSDTQYF. As DNA, the CDR3 is TGTGCCAGCAGTTTATGGACTAGCCCTTCAGATACGCAGTATTTT.

This clonotype was observed a few times. The gene calls are TRBV11-2 and TRBJ1-1, with TRBD1 identical over 10 bases. CDR1 is SGHAT, CDR2 FQNNGV, per germline. The CDR3 is made up of 13 amino acids. The V and J ends lost 5 bases and 10 bases, in that order; junction bases with no gene match: 7. The CDR3 DNA reads as TGTGCCAGCAGCCCTGGGACAGGGGAGGGAGCTTTCTTT. Translated, it gives CASSPGTGEGAFF.